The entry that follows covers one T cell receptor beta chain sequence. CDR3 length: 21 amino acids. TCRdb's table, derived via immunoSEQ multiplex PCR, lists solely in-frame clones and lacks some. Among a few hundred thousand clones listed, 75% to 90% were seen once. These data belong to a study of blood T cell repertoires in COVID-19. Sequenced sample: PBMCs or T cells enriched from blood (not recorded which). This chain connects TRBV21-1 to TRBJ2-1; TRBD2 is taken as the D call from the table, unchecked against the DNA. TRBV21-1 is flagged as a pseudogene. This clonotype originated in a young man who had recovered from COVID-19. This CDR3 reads CASSKNLIETSGSSSYNEQFF. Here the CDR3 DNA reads TGTGCCAGCAGCAAAAACCTGATCGAGACTAGCGGATCCTCCTCCTACAATGAGCAGTTCTTC.